This T cell receptor beta chain is drawn from a study of blood T cell repertoires in COVID-19. Study background: There were acute and convalescent COVID-19 samples, and they came from the United States, Italy and Spain.

Original processing notes: It was from reference gene primer amplification that nucleated cell counts were estimated. Method: immunoSEQ multiplex PCR; TCRdb's copy keeps in-frame clones and lacks some. V, J and clone size were drawn from that table, and D and trimming were deduced from the DNA. The table has more than 80,000 clones, about 85% seen once. The sequence was collected from a woman in her 70s with acute or convalescent COVID-19. The source material was peripheral blood.

The CDR3 DNA follows: TGTGCCAGCAGCTTTTTGACAGAAAATTCACCCCTCCACTTT. As protein: CASSFLTENSPLHF. The gene calls are TRBV5-6 and TRBJ1-6; a possible D gene is TRBD1 (5 bases). Trimming left V 2 bases short and J 7 bases short, with 10 bases between. This CDR3 region has 14 residues. Looked up from germline, CDR1 is SGHDT and CDR2 is YYEEEE.